This passage covers 5 T cell receptor beta chains from one sample sequenced in a study of blood T cell repertoires in COVID-19. Only in-frame clones appear in the TCRdb table, and some are missing; sequencing was by immunoSEQ multiplex PCR. The data contain about 180,000 clones, more than 70% of them seen just once; the ten biggest clones take up about 9.6%. Sequences were obtained from PBMCs or T cells enriched from blood (not recorded which). The receptor source for this set is a woman in her 30s who had recovered from COVID-19.

The chain employs TRBV18 and TRBJ1-1, with unresolved D. This CDR3 has 13 residues. V was cut by 6 bases and J by 1 base, with 9 bases left in between. Germline lookup yields CDR1 KGHSH and CDR2 LQKENI. CDR3 amino acids: CASSSDSNTEAFF. Here the CDR3 DNA reads TGTGCCAGCTCGAGCGATTCGAACACTGAAGCTTTCTTT.

The gene calls are TRBV18 and TRBJ2-2; no reliable D call. V was pared by 2 bases and J by 6 bases, with 7 bases between. The CDR3 extends over 13 amino acids. CDR1 is KGHSH, CDR2 LQKENI, per germline. The CDR3 bases are TGTGCCAGCTCACCAAGCCTGCCCGGGGAGCTGTTTTTT. Protein product: CASSPSLPGELFF. Combining the CDR3 with reference TRBV18 and TRBJ2-2 gives the whole variable domain NAGVMQNPRHLVRRRGQEARLRCSPMKGHSHVYWYRQLPEEGLKFMVYLQKENIIDESGMPKERFSAEFPKEGPSILRIQQVVRGDSAAYFCASSPSLPGELFFGEGSRLTVL.

V gene TRBV2 combines with J gene TRBJ1-1; 7 bases are a match to TRBD1. Trimming cost V 7 bases and J 8 bases; bases outside gene matches: 7. There are 12 residues in the CDR3. Germline V CDR1 and CDR2: SNHLY, FYNNEI. The CDR3 sequence is CASTGQAEEAFF. The CDR3 DNA follows: TGTGCCAGCACAGGACAGGCCGAAGAAGCTTTCTTT.

The chain has TRBV6-5 and TRBJ2-4; a weak D match, TRBD2 (6 bases). Trimming took off 4 bases at V and 1 base at J, with 14 bases between the two ends. The germline CDR1 and CDR2 sequences are MNHEY and SVGAGI. The CDR3 has 16 amino acids. For the CDR3, the DNA is TGTGCCAGCAGTTCGGCGGGGAGTGATGCCAAAAACATTCAGTACTTC. Its translation: CASSSAGSDAKNIQYF.

This chain uses TRBV4-1 with TRBJ2-7; 13 nucleotides agree with TRBD2. The germline V gene encodes CDR1 MGHRA and CDR2 YSYEKL. V dropped 0 bases and J dropped 1; count of bases not matched to a gene: 6. The CDR3 length is 18 residues. In DNA, the CDR3 is TGCGCCAGCAGCCAAGATGGACTAGCGGGAGTATCTTCCTACGAGCAGTACTTC. It translates to CASSQDGLAGVSSYEQYF.